These T cell receptor beta chains were read from a single sample in a study of circulating CD8 cells and anti-PD-1 response in melanoma. MiXCR, applied by TCRdb to the reads, yields one record per CDR3 protein. The sample includes approximately 1,600 distinct CDR3 sequences, roughly 8.8% seen only once; the top ten take around 5.6%. The sequences come from CD8+ T cells from PBMCs, collected at baseline or after one month of anti-PD-1 therapy (not recorded which). These TCRs come from a human donor with melanoma. The CDR3 runs from the conserved cysteine through the conserved F or W. D genes are given only for firm matches. A row's size may be missing; if present it is once, few, many or a size class.

V gene: TRBV2
D gene: TRBD2
J gene: TRBJ2-3
clone size: -
CDR3 protein: CASLRGAGGSTDTQYF
CDR3 DNA: TGTGCCAGCCTTCGAGGGGCGGGGGGAAGCACAGATACGCAGTATTTT

V gene: TRBV13
D gene: -
J gene: TRBJ2-1
clone size: few
CDR3 protein: CASSDRDNYNEQFF
CDR3 DNA: TGTGCCAGCAGCGACCGGGACAACTACAATGAGCAGTTCTTC

V gene: TRBV19
D gene: -
J gene: TRBJ1-1
clone size: few
CDR3 protein: CASRLDTEAFF
CDR3 DNA: TGTGCCAGTAGACTCGACACTGAAGCTTTCTTT

V gene: TRBV6-5
D gene: -
J gene: TRBJ1-5
clone size: large
CDR3 protein: CASSYSWGSNQPQHF
CDR3 DNA: TGTGCCAGCAGTTACTCTTGGGGAAGCAATCAGCCCCAGCATTTT

V gene: TRBV28
D gene: -
J gene: TRBJ2-7
clone size: large
CDR3 protein: CASSSSLAEQYF
CDR3 DNA: TGTGCCAGCAGTTCGAGCCTAGCGGAGCAGTACTTC

V gene: TRBV9
D gene: -
J gene: TRBJ2-7
clone size: -
CDR3 protein: CASSPSGSYEKYF
CDR3 DNA: TGTGCCAGCAGCCCCTCGGGGAGCTACGAGAAGTACTTC

V gene: TRBV2
D gene: TRBD1
J gene: TRBJ2-7
clone size: once
CDR3 protein: CASSVEGQGRDEQYF
CDR3 DNA: TGTGCCAGCAGCGTAGAGGGACAGGGAAGGGACGAGCAGTACTTC

V gene: TRBV6-6
D gene: TRBD1
J gene: TRBJ2-7
clone size: medium-sized
CDR3 protein: CASSSWTGAAYEQYF
CDR3 DNA: TGTGCCAGCAGTTCCTGGACAGGGGCAGCCTACGAGCAGTACTTC

V gene: TRBV7-3
D gene: TRBD2
J gene: TRBJ2-5
clone size: medium-sized
CDR3 protein: CASSLAGTGETQYF
CDR3 DNA: TGTGCCAGCAGCCTAGCGGGGACTGGGGAGACCCAGTACTTC

V gene: TRBV7-2
D gene: -
J gene: TRBJ2-3
clone size: large
CDR3 protein: CASSLGALRRTDTQYF
CDR3 DNA: TGTGCCAGCAGCTTAGGCGCCCTGCGGCGCACAGATACGCAGTATTTT

V gene: TRBV19
D gene: -
J gene: TRBJ2-2
clone size: medium-sized
CDR3 protein: CASSIFSSYTGELFF
CDR3 DNA: TGTGCCAGTAGTATCTTCAGCTCGTACACCGGGGAGCTGTTTTTT

V gene: TRBV7-9
D gene: -
J gene: TRBJ2-7
clone size: medium-sized
CDR3 protein: CASSLGGQGGFYEQYF
CDR3 DNA: TGTGCCAGCAGCCTAGGAGGGCAGGGTGGGTTCTACGAGCAGTACTTC

V gene: TRBV5-1
D gene: -
J gene: TRBJ1-2
clone size: large
CDR3 protein: CASSPEVANYGYTF
CDR3 DNA: TGCGCCAGCAGCCCGGAAGTAGCCAACTATGGCTACACCTTC

V gene: TRBV12-3/TRBV12-4
D gene: TRBD1
J gene: TRBJ2-1
clone size: few
CDR3 protein: CASTPTGGAYNEQFF
CDR3 DNA: TGTGCCAGCACCCCCACAGGGGGCGCCTACAATGAGCAGTTCTTC

V gene: TRBV19
D gene: TRBD1
J gene: TRBJ1-1
clone size: few
CDR3 protein: CASSMQGGPNTEAFF
CDR3 DNA: TGTGCCAGTAGTATGCAGGGGGGGCCTAACACTGAAGCTTTCTTT

V gene: TRBV12-3/TRBV12-4
D gene: TRBD1
J gene: TRBJ2-1
clone size: -
CDR3 protein: CASSSTGGSYNEQFF
CDR3 DNA: TGTGCCAGCAGTTCGACAGGGGGCTCTTACAATGAGCAGTTCTTC

V gene: TRBV19
D gene: -
J gene: TRBJ2-1
clone size: large
CDR3 protein: CASSYTRYNEQFF
CDR3 DNA: TGTGCCAGTAGTTACACTAGGTACAATGAGCAGTTCTTC

V gene: TRBV19
D gene: -
J gene: TRBJ2-7
clone size: medium-sized
CDR3 protein: CASSIVGGYEQYF
CDR3 DNA: TGTGCCAGTAGTATTGTGGGGGGCTACGAGCAGTACTTC

V gene: TRBV19
D gene: TRBD2
J gene: TRBJ2-1
clone size: few
CDR3 protein: CASSITTSGFHEQFF
CDR3 DNA: TGTGCCAGTAGTATAACCACTAGCGGGTTCCATGAGCAGTTCTTC

V gene: TRBV19
D gene: -
J gene: TRBJ2-3
clone size: medium-sized
CDR3 protein: CASSILPGTDTQYF
CDR3 DNA: TGTGCCAGTAGTATCCTTCCGGGGACAGATACGCAGTATTTT

V gene: TRBV10-3
D gene: -
J gene: TRBJ2-5
clone size: -
CDR3 protein: CAIKSVTGAETQYF
CDR3 DNA: TGTGCCATCAAGTCGGTAACGGGGGCCGAGACCCAGTACTTC

V gene: TRBV19
D gene: TRBD1
J gene: TRBJ2-6
clone size: medium-sized
CDR3 protein: CASSRDSSGANVLTF
CDR3 DNA: TGTGCCAGTAGTAGGGACAGCTCTGGGGCCAACGTCCTGACTTTC

V gene: TRBV9
D gene: -
J gene: TRBJ1-2
clone size: medium-sized
CDR3 protein: CASSVAPGAEDYGYTF
CDR3 DNA: TGTGCCAGCAGCGTAGCCCCCGGGGCCGAGGACTATGGCTACACCTTC

V gene: TRBV19
D gene: -
J gene: TRBJ1-5
clone size: large
CDR3 protein: CASSIDPPNQPQHF
CDR3 DNA: TGTGCCAGTAGTATAGATCCCCCCAATCAGCCCCAGCATTTT

V gene: TRBV19
D gene: -
J gene: TRBJ2-7
clone size: few
CDR3 protein: CATSGGNYEQYF
CDR3 DNA: TGTGCCACCAGTGGGGGCAACTACGAGCAGTACTTC

V gene: TRBV4-1
D gene: -
J gene: TRBJ1-1
clone size: few
CDR3 protein: CASSQGSGLGEGAFF
CDR3 DNA: TGCGCCAGCAGCCAAGGATCAGGACTGGGAGAAGGGGCTTTCTTT

V gene: TRBV3-1
D gene: -
J gene: TRBJ2-3
clone size: -
CDR3 protein: CASSLVGANTDTQYF
CDR3 DNA: TGTGCCAGCAGTCTCGTCGGGGCAAACACAGATACGCAGTATTTT

V gene: TRBV19
D gene: TRBD1
J gene: TRBJ2-1
clone size: -
CDR3 protein: CASSIVLGTGDNEQFF
CDR3 DNA: TGTGCCAGTAGTATAGTTTTAGGGACAGGGGACAATGAGCAGTTCTTC

V gene: TRBV20-1
D gene: TRBD1
J gene: TRBJ2-7
clone size: -
CDR3 protein: CSARHRGSYGQYF
CDR3 DNA: TGTAGTGCTAGACACAGGGGCTCCTACGGGCAGTACTTC

V gene: TRBV12-3/TRBV12-4
D gene: -
J gene: TRBJ1-1
clone size: medium-sized
CDR3 protein: CASTTSAPTFFGAAFF
CDR3 DNA: TGTGCCAGCACCACTAGTGCCCCGACGTTTTTTGGGGCCGCTTTCTTT

V gene: TRBV9
D gene: TRBD1
J gene: TRBJ2-7
clone size: -
CDR3 protein: CASSVDGDRTYEQYF
CDR3 DNA: TGTGCCAGCAGCGTAGATGGGGACAGGACCTACGAGCAGTACTTC

V gene: TRBV27
D gene: -
J gene: TRBJ2-7
clone size: medium-sized
CDR3 protein: CASMEQGAYEQYF
CDR3 DNA: TGTGCCAGCATGGAACAGGGAGCCTACGAGCAGTACTTC

V gene: TRBV9
D gene: -
J gene: TRBJ2-1
clone size: -
CDR3 protein: CASRGVGDEQFF
CDR3 DNA: TGTGCCAGCAGGGGCGTTGGGGATGAGCAGTTCTTC

V gene: TRBV7-9
D gene: -
J gene: TRBJ2-7
clone size: medium-sized
CDR3 protein: CASSTPGSYEQYF
CDR3 DNA: TGTGCCAGCAGCACCCCGGGCTCCTACGAGCAGTACTTC

V gene: TRBV4-1
D gene: TRBD1
J gene: TRBJ2-7
clone size: medium-sized
CDR3 protein: CASSPGQGIYEQYF
CDR3 DNA: TGCGCCAGCAGCCCGGGACAGGGGATCTACGAGCAGTACTTC

V gene: TRBV2
D gene: -
J gene: TRBJ2-7
clone size: large
CDR3 protein: CASSEVAGALYEQYF
CDR3 DNA: TGTGCCAGCAGTGAGGTGGCAGGCGCTCTCTACGAGCAGTACTTC

V gene: TRBV27
D gene: -
J gene: TRBJ2-3
clone size: medium-sized
CDR3 protein: CASSLSWQLGTDTQYF
CDR3 DNA: TGTGCCAGCAGTTTATCGTGGCAGTTGGGCACAGATACGCAGTATTTT

V gene: TRBV6-2/TRBV6-3
D gene: TRBD1
J gene: TRBJ1-2
clone size: -
CDR3 protein: CASSPYRGFFYGYTF
CDR3 DNA: TGTGCCAGCAGCCCGTACAGGGGATTTTTCTATGGCTACACCTTC

V gene: TRBV4-1
D gene: TRBD2
J gene: TRBJ2-2
clone size: medium-sized
CDR3 protein: CASSLGGLASGELFF
CDR3 DNA: TGCGCCAGCAGCTTGGGCGGACTAGCGTCCGGGGAGCTGTTTTTT

V gene: TRBV12-3/TRBV12-4
D gene: TRBD2
J gene: TRBJ2-1
clone size: -
CDR3 protein: CASSFRRGGHEQFF
CDR3 DNA: TGTGCCAGCAGTTTCCGGCGGGGGGGCCACGAGCAGTTCTTC

V gene: TRBV5-1
D gene: -
J gene: TRBJ1-2
clone size: medium-sized
CDR3 protein: CASSSNLGPGYGYTF
CDR3 DNA: TGCGCCAGCAGTTCAAATCTTGGCCCGGGCTATGGCTACACCTTC

V gene: TRBV7-6
D gene: -
J gene: TRBJ2-3
clone size: few
CDR3 protein: CASSLYNPETSTDTQYF
CDR3 DNA: TGTGCCAGCAGCCTCTATAACCCGGAGACTAGCACAGATACGCAGTATTTT

V gene: TRBV5-6
D gene: TRBD2
J gene: TRBJ2-1
clone size: medium-sized
CDR3 protein: CASSPPLAGGRYNEQFF
CDR3 DNA: TGTGCCAGCTCCCCCCCTCTAGCGGGGGGGAGATACAATGAGCAGTTCTTC

V gene: TRBV19
D gene: -
J gene: TRBJ2-7
clone size: medium-sized
CDR3 protein: CASSIGSDEYEQYF
CDR3 DNA: TGTGCCAGTAGTATTGGAAGCGACGAATACGAGCAGTACTTC

V gene: TRBV21-1
D gene: -
J gene: TRBJ2-5
clone size: few
CDR3 protein: CASSGGDETQYF
CDR3 DNA: TGTGCCAGCAGCGGGGGGGATGAGACCCAGTACTTC

V gene: TRBV29-1
D gene: -
J gene: TRBJ2-5
clone size: medium-sized
CDR3 protein: CSVVLGTGFETQYF
CDR3 DNA: TGCAGCGTTGTTTTGGGGACCGGGTTCGAGACCCAGTACTTC

V gene: TRBV11-2
D gene: -
J gene: TRBJ2-3
clone size: once
CDR3 protein: CASRSLGLASTDTQYF
CDR3 DNA: TGTGCCAGCAGGTCTTTGGGGCTAGCCTCCACAGATACGCAGTATTTT

V gene: TRBV19
D gene: -
J gene: TRBJ2-1
clone size: few
CDR3 protein: CASSIGAGHYNEQFF
CDR3 DNA: TGTGCCAGTAGTATAGGGGCGGGACACTACAATGAGCAGTTCTTC

V gene: TRBV19
D gene: -
J gene: TRBJ1-2
clone size: medium-sized
CDR3 protein: CASSPFGTGIADGYTF
CDR3 DNA: TGTGCCAGTAGTCCGTTTGGCACAGGGATCGCGGATGGCTACACCTTC

V gene: TRBV19
D gene: -
J gene: TRBJ1-1
clone size: medium-sized
CDR3 protein: CASSINSNTEAFF
CDR3 DNA: TGTGCCAGTAGTATAAACTCGAACACTGAAGCTTTCTTT

V gene: TRBV24-1
D gene: TRBD2
J gene: TRBJ2-3
clone size: medium-sized
CDR3 protein: CATSDGGTTQYF
CDR3 DNA: TGTGCCACCAGTGACGGGGGGACTACGCAGTATTTT

V gene: TRBV29-1
D gene: TRBD1
J gene: TRBJ2-1
clone size: large
CDR3 protein: CSVEVDRNYNEQFF
CDR3 DNA: TGCAGCGTTGAAGTGGACAGGAACTACAATGAGCAGTTCTTC